Below, 27 T cell receptor beta chains from the same sample are listed, as sequenced in a study of T cells in pancreatic ductal adenocarcinoma. Selected pancreatic ductal adenocarcinoma patients had undergone surgery without neoadjuvant therapy. The table came from immunoSEQ multiplex PCR; TCRdb's copy has only in-frame clones and leaves some out. The sample consists of some 4,300 clones, around 80% of them appearing once. Sequenced material: pancreatic tumor tissue. The source is a human donor with pancreatic ductal adenocarcinoma. The donor label of this sample is uncertain.

J is TRBJ1-6 and V is TRBV9; 9 bases match TRBD1. Germline V gene lookup returns CDR1 SGDLS and CDR2 YYNGEE. The CDR3 has 16 amino acids. Trimming removed 3 bases from V and 5 bases from J; junction bases left unmatched: 6. The CDR3 sequence: CASSAYRGRDNSPLHF. Written as DNA, the CDR3 is TGTGCCAGCAGCGCATACAGGGGGCGCGATAATTCACCCCTCCACTTT.

The rearrangement uses TRBV28 and TRBJ2-5; the match to TRBD1 covers 12 bases. V shed 3 bases and J 6 bases; nucleotides not matched to a gene: 8. This CDR3 comprises 16 residues. Germline CDR1 and CDR2: MDHEN and SYDVKM. The CDR3 reads CASSLSGTGGAKTQYF. CDR3 in DNA: TGTGCCAGCAGTTTGTCCGGGACAGGGGGCGCAAAGACCCAGTACTTC. The full variable domain, completed using reference TRBV28 and TRBJ2-5, is DVKVTQSSRYLVKRTGEKVFLECVQDMDHENMFWYRQDPGLGLRLIYFSYDVKMKEKGDIPEGYSVSREKKERFSLILESASTNQTSMYLCASSLSGTGGAKTQYFGPGTRLLVL.

This chain links TRBV6-5 with TRBJ2-2, with 9 bases matching TRBD2. The CDR3 is 14 residues long. Germline lookup yields CDR1 MNHEY and CDR2 SVGAGI. The ends lost 6 bases at V and 5 bases at J; junction bases unmatched: 4. CDR3 protein: CASRSLAGTGELFF. CDR3 in DNA: TGTGCCAGCAGGTCCCTAGCGGGAACCGGGGAGCTGTTTTTT.

The V gene is TRBV6-1, the J gene TRBJ1-2; 7 positions match TRBD1. The CDR3 has 14 amino acids. Germline assignment: CDR1 MNHNS and CDR2 SASEGT. J gave up 3 bases and V 7 bases, and 8 bases lay outside the gene matches. The CDR3 sequence: CASTERGQDYGYTF. The CDR3 region has the DNA TGTGCCAGCACCGAGAGGGGGCAGGACTATGGCTACACCTTC.

In this sample, this clone is large (0.1 to 1%). The genes are TRBV5-6 and TRBJ1-2; D is unresolved. Germline V gene data show CDR1 as SGHDT and CDR2 as YYEEEE. The CDR3 sequence is 14 residues long. Trimming stripped 0 bases from V and 3 bases from J, with 9 bases between. This CDR3 is CASSLGWGDYGYTF. The CDR3 nucleotides read TGTGCCAGCAGCTTGGGTTGGGGTGACTATGGCTACACCTTC.

The genes are TRBV19 and TRBJ2-3; 9 nucleotides line up with TRBD1. The CDR3 is 17 amino acids. V was clipped by 6 bases and J by 0 bases; unmatched bases: 10. Looked up from germline, CDR1 is LNHDA and CDR2 is SQIVND (reference sequence). DNA of the CDR3: TGTGCCAGTAGCATCAGAGGGGGACAGGGAAGCACAGATACGCAGTATTTT. Encoded protein: CASSIRGGQGSTDTQYF.

V usage is TRBV7-9 and J usage is TRBJ2-2; D not resolved. The CDR3 contains 14 residues. Germline lookup yields CDR1 SEHNR and CDR2 FQNEAQ (reference sequence). Trimming removed 7 bases at V and 0 bases at J, with 9 bases between. DNA for the CDR3: TGTGCCAGCATCCCGCAGTCGAACACCGGGGAGCTGTTTTTT. It specifies CASIPQSNTGELFF.

The chain links TRBV6-1 to TRBJ2-5, with D perhaps matching TRBD1 or TRBD2 (5 bases each). The CDR3 has 15 amino acids. V lost 4 bases to trimming and J lost 0 bases, with 12 bases between them. The germline V gene has CDR1 MNHNS and CDR2 SASEGT. This CDR3 reads CASSGLGRNQETQYF. The CDR3 DNA reads TGTGCCAGCAGTGGGTTGGGACGCAACCAAGAGACCCAGTACTTC.

This clone was counted a single time. J is TRBJ1-2 and V is TRBV21-1; TRBD1 was called by the table and not checked on the DNA. TRBV21-1 constitutes a pseudogene. This CDR3 comprises 19 residues. The CDR3 sequence is CASSKYRKRQGWPKRGYTF. Written as DNA, the CDR3 is TGTGCCAGCAGCAAATACCGAAAGCGACAGGGTTGGCCGAAGAGGGGCTACACCTTC.

This clone turned up a few times. This chain uses TRBV2 with TRBJ2-7, with 11 nucleotides matching TRBD2. The CDR3 spans 17 residues. V shed 6 bases and J 2 bases; nucleotides not matched to a gene: 12. Germline loops: CDR1 SNHLY, CDR2 FYNNEI. CDR3 loop: CASRHPGLADSTYEQYF. CDR3 nucleotides: TGTGCCAGCAGGCATCCGGGACTAGCGGACTCGACCTACGAGCAGTACTTC.

This rearrangement joins TRBV21-1 to TRBJ1-5; the table calls TRBD1, which could not be checked here. TRBV21-1 is flagged as a pseudogene. The CDR3 runs 15 residues. The CDR3 DNA is TGTGCCAGCAGCACCCCGGGACAGGGCAATCAGCCCCAGCATTTT. Its translation: CASSTPGQGNQPQHF.

The gene calls are TRBV15 and TRBJ2-1, with 9 bases lining up with TRBD1. CDR1 is LNHNV and CDR2 is YYDKDF in the germline V gene (reference sequence). The CDR3 spans 18 residues. J gave up 6 bases and V 0 bases, and 12 bases lay outside the gene matches. Here the CDR3 DNA reads TGTGCCACCAGCAGAGATCTTTTGGGACAGGGTGGACCCAATGAGCAGTTCTTC. Translation: CATSRDLLGQGGPNEQFF.

Only one count was recorded for this clone. The chain combines TRBV30 with TRBJ1-4; D gene ambiguous. This CDR3 has 15 residues. Germline values: CDR1 GTSNPN, CDR2 SVGIG (reference sequence). Trimming stripped 0 bases from V and 3 bases from J, with 11 bases between. The CDR3: CAWSVLDWSNEKLFF. CDR3 sequence (DNA): TGTGCCTGGAGTGTACTTGACTGGTCTAATGAAAAACTGTTTTTT. The full variable domain, its missing parts supplied by reference TRBV30 and TRBJ1-4, is SQTIHQWPATLVQPVGSPLSLECTVEGTSNPNLYWYRQAAGRGLQLLFYSVGIGQISSEVPQNLSASRPQDRQFILSSKKLLLSDSGFYLCAWSVLDWSNEKLFFGSGTQLSVL.

This chain links TRBV6-6 with TRBJ1-1, with 7 bases identical to TRBD1. V dropped 6 bases and J dropped 1; count of bases not matched to a gene: 11. CDR1 is MNHNY, CDR2 SVGAGI, per germline (reference sequence). The CDR3 length is 16 residues. The DNA for the CDR3 is TGTGCCAGCAGGGGTTGGAGACAGGGAACGAACACTGAAGCTTTCTTT. Its translation is CASRGWRQGTNTEAFF.

The rearrangement uses TRBV5-4 and TRBJ2-4; a weak D match, TRBD1 (5 bases). Trimming pared 4 bases from V and 3 bases from J, leaving 14 bases between. The CDR3 is made up of 15 amino acids. Germline V gene data show CDR1 as SGHNT and CDR2 as YYREEE (reference sequence). CDR3 nucleotide sequence: TGTGCCAGCAGCCCCACCGGACACGACAAAAACATTCAGTACTTC. This gives the protein CASSPTGHDKNIQYF.

The chain is built from TRBV19 and TRBJ1-1, with D possibly TRBD1 on 6 matching bases. The CDR3 runs to 15 residues. With 5 bases removed from V and 0 bases from J, the gap between germline ends came to 13 bases. The germline V gene encodes CDR1 LNHDA and CDR2 SQIVND (reference sequence). The CDR3 DNA sequence: TGTGCCAGTAGTTGGGGCAGGGGCATGAACACTGAAGCTTTCTTT. Its protein is CASSWGRGMNTEAFF.

This clone was recorded a few times. The chain recombines TRBV9 with TRBJ2-7; TRBD2 is a possible D gene (7 bases). CDR3 size: 16 residues. Germline V gene data show CDR1 as SGDLS and CDR2 as YYNGEE. V dropped 0 bases and J dropped 2 bases, with 15 bases sitting between them. The CDR3 loop reads CASSVDGGADAYEQYF. Here the CDR3 DNA reads TGTGCCAGCAGCGTAGATGGGGGGGCGGACGCCTACGAGCAGTACTTC.

V usage is TRBV13 and J usage is TRBJ2-5, with 8 bases identical to TRBD1. V shed 5 bases and J 3 bases; nucleotides not matched to a gene: 8. This CDR3 is 15 amino acids long. Germline V gene sequence: CDR1 PRHDT, CDR2 FYEKMQ (reference sequence). In nucleotides, the CDR3 is TGTGCCAGCAGCCCCCTAGGGACAGGAGAAGAGACCCAGTACTTC. Translation: CASSPLGTGEETQYF. The whole variable domain, filled in from reference TRBV13 and TRBJ2-5, reads AAGVIQSPRHLIKEKRETATLKCYPIPRHDTVYWYQQGPGQDPQFLISFYEKMQSDKGSIPDRFSAQQFSDYHSELNMSSLELGDSALYFCASSPLGTGEETQYFGPGTRLLVL.

The CDR3 protein is CASSLAGPMGEQYF. CDR3 nucleotide sequence: TGTGCCAGCAGCTTGGCGGGACCCATGGGCGAGCAGTACTTC. The gene calls are TRBV5-4 and TRBJ2-7, with D tentatively TRBD1 or TRBD2 (5 bases each). Germline V CDR1 and CDR2: SGHNT, YYREEE (reference sequence). The CDR3 is made up of 14 amino acids. Trimming stripped 0 bases from V and 6 bases from J, with 13 bases between. Based on the CDR3 plus reference TRBV5-4 and TRBJ2-7, the full variable domain is ETGVTQSPTHLIKTRGQQVTLRCSSQSGHNTVSWYQQALGQGPQFIFQYYREEENGRGNFPPRFSGLQFPNYSSELNVNALELDDSALYLCASSLAGPMGEQYFGPGTRLTVT.

V usage is TRBV6-5 and J usage is TRBJ1-2, with D possibly TRBD1 on 5 matching bases. The CDR3 runs to 16 residues. The germline gives CDR1 MNHEY, CDR2 SVGAGI. The V gene lost 0 bases and the J gene lost 0 bases, with 11 bases spanning the gap. The CDR3 coding sequence is TGTGCCAGCAGTTACTCCGGGACGGTAGCTAACTATGGCTACACCTTC. Translating gives CASSYSGTVANYGYTF.

J is TRBJ2-6 and V is TRBV2; a weak D match, TRBD1 (6 bases). CDR3 size: 15 residues. Trimming left V 3 bases short and J 2 bases short, with 8 bases between. Germline assignment: CDR1 SNHLY and CDR2 FYNNEI. CDR3 sequence: CASSDQGTGANVLTF. In DNA form, the CDR3 reads TGTGCCAGCAGTGATCAGGGGACTGGGGCCAACGTCCTGACTTTC. The full variable domain, with the rest looked up from reference TRBV2 and TRBJ2-6, is EPEVTQTPSHQVTQMGQEVILRCVPISNHLYFYWYRQILGQKVEFLVSFYNNEISEKSEIFDDQFSVERPDGSNFTLKIRSTKLEDSAMYFCASSDQGTGANVLTFGAGSRLTVL.

The V gene is TRBV9, the J gene TRBJ1-2; 10 bases fit TRBD1. The CDR3 covers 19 residues. V was pared by 0 bases and J by 4 bases, with 15 bases of the junction left unmatched. The V gene's germline CDR1 is SGDLS and CDR2 YYNGEE. The CDR3 reads CASSVATGTGDRRSYGYTF. The CDR3 DNA reads as TGTGCCAGCAGCGTAGCTACAGGGACAGGGGACAGGAGGAGCTATGGCTACACCTTC.

This clone was recorded a few times. The gene calls are TRBV27 and TRBJ1-2, with D uncertain. V dropped 5 bases and J dropped 7 bases, with 14 bases sitting between them. From germline, CDR1 is MNHEY and CDR2 SMNVEV (reference sequence). CDR3 length: 13 residues. CDR3 residues: CASSPGSVGGYTF. The DNA of the CDR3 is TGTGCCAGCAGTCCCGGAAGTGTGGGTGGCTACACCTTC.

This chain connects TRBV7-2 to TRBJ1-1; D remains ambiguous. The CDR3 extends over 13 amino acids. Germline values: CDR1 SGHTA, CDR2 FQGNSA. The germline V and J ends were trimmed by 0 bases and 4 bases, with 6 bases remaining between them. CDR3 coding DNA: TGTGCCAGCAGCTTAGCGCATGGCACTGAAGCTTTCTTT. This codes for CASSLAHGTEAFF.

The gene calls are TRBV10-3 and TRBJ1-2; 9 bases line up with TRBD1. This CDR3 is 17 amino acids long. V shed 0 bases and J 8 bases; nucleotides not matched to a gene: 13. Germline-derived CDR1 and CDR2 are ENHRY and SYGVKD. For the CDR3, the DNA is TGTGCCATCAGTGAGTCTGCGGACAGGGGAAATTTAGCGGGCTACACCTTC. Its protein is CAISESADRGNLAGYTF.

The chain links TRBV19 to TRBJ2-2; D not resolved. CDR1 and CDR2 from the germline V gene are LNHDA and SQIVND (reference sequence). The germline V and J ends were trimmed by 6 bases and 0 bases, with 5 bases remaining between them. The CDR3 is 13 residues long. CDR3 nucleotide sequence: TGTGCCAGTAGGGGGTCGAACACCGGGGAGCTGTTTTTT. Protein product: CASRGSNTGELFF.

This chain uses TRBV7-9 with TRBJ2-1, with 9 bases matching TRBD2. Germline trimming cut 5 bases from V and 0 bases from J; bases unmatched to any gene: 14. Germline V gene sequence: CDR1 SEHNR, CDR2 FQNEAQ (reference sequence). The CDR3 loop spans 19 amino acids. This chain's CDR3 is CASSRGTGLALSSYNEQFF. The CDR3 DNA sequence: TGTGCCAGCAGCCGTGGCACCGGACTAGCGCTGAGCTCCTACAATGAGCAGTTCTTC.